This T cell receptor (beta chain) was obtained from a study of HIV-infected patients and healthy controls. Reverse transcription used roughly 480 ng RNA and constant-region primers for alpha and beta. Alpha and beta chain libraries were made separately by chain-specific third strand synthesis with multiplexing indices. Each CDR3 protein gets one entry after TCRdb re-called the 5' RACE reads with MiXCR. The sample shows roughly 13,000 distinct CDR3 sequences, approximately 11% of them seen only once. This CDR3 is 14 amino acids long. V shed 10 bases and J shed 1 base, with 16 bases lying between them. Germline CDR1 reads MDHEN; CDR2 reads SYDVKM. No cell fractionation was done, so the repertoire covers all unsorted peripheral blood T cells. A roughly 2.5 ml peripheral blood sample was taken for RNA. This clonotype was found once.

The TCR originated in an adult in good health. The chain combines TRBV28 with TRBJ1-2; D unresolved. Source material: blood. The CDR3 spells CATKTRTLNYGYTF. In DNA form, the CDR3 reads TGTGCCACCAAAACTCGGACGCTTAACTATGGCTACACCTTC.